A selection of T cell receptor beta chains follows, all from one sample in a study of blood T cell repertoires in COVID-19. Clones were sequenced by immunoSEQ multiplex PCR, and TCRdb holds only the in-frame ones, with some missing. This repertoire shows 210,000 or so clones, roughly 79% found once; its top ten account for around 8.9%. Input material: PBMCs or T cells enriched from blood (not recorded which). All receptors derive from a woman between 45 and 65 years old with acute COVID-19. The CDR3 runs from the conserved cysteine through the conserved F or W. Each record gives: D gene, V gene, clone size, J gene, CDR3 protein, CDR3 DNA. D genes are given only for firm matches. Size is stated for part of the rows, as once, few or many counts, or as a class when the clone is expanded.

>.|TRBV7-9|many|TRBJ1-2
CASSLEAGTAYGYTF
TGTGCCAGCAGCTTAGAGGCGGGGACGGCCTATGGCTACACCTTC
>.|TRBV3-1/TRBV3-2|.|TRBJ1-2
CASSHPWGDYGYTF
TGTGCCAGCAGCCATCCATGGGGGGACTATGGCTACACCTTC
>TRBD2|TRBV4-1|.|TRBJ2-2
CASSLTAIAGGGTGELFF
TGCGCCAGCAGCCTCACAGCAATAGCGGGAGGCGGCACCGGGGAGCTGTTTTTT
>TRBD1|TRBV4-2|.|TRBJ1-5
CASSQFQGADQPQHF
TGTGCCAGCAGCCAATTCCAGGGGGCCGATCAGCCCCAGCATTTT
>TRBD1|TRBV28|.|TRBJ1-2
CASSFSGQGNYGYTF
TGTGCCAGCAGTTTCTCGGGACAGGGTAACTATGGCTACACCTTC
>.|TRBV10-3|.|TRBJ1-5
CAISGGEVQPQHF
TGTGCCATCAGTGGAGGGGAGGTCCAGCCCCAGCATTTT
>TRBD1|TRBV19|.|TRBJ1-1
CASSTQGADTEAFF
TGTGCCAGTAGTACTCAGGGGGCGGACACTGAAGCTTTCTTT
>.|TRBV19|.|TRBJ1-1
CASSYSRSGWTEAFF
TGTGCCAGTAGCTATAGCCGGAGTGGGTGGACTGAAGCTTTCTTT
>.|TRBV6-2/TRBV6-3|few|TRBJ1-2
CASSSAGVANYGYTF
TGTGCCAGCAGTTCGGCCGGGGTAGCTAACTATGGCTACACCTTC
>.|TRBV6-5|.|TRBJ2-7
CASIGTGPYEQYF
TGTGCCAGCATCGGTACAGGGCCCTACGAGCAGTACTTC
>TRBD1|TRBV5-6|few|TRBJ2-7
CASSEIDRVGDEQYF
TGTGCCAGCAGTGAGATTGACAGGGTAGGGGACGAGCAGTACTTC
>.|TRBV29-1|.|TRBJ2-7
CSVRHSYEQYF
TGCAGCGTTCGTCATAGCTACGAGCAGTACTTC
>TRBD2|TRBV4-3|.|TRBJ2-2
CASSTSGVLTGELFF
TGCGCCAGCAGCACTAGCGGGGTGCTCACCGGGGAGCTGTTTTTT
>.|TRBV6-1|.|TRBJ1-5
CASSGLGGVGNQPQHF
TGTGCCAGCAGTGGTCTTGGGGGCGTCGGCAATCAGCCCCAGCATTTT
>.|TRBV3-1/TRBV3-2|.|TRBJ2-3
CASSQPVADTQYF
TGTGCCAGCAGCCAACCCGTCGCAGATACGCAGTATTTT
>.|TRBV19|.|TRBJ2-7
CASSTAGSSYEQYF
TGTGCCAGTAGTACCGCAGGGTCCTCCTACGAGCAGTACTTC
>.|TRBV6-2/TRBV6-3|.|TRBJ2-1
CASSYLAPGGGEQFF
TGTGCCAGCAGTTACCTAGCCCCGGGGGGCGGTGAGCAGTTCTTC
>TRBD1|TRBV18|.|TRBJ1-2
CASSPPSQGVGYGYTF
TGTGCCAGCTCACCACCGTCCCAGGGGGTCGGCTATGGCTACACCTTC